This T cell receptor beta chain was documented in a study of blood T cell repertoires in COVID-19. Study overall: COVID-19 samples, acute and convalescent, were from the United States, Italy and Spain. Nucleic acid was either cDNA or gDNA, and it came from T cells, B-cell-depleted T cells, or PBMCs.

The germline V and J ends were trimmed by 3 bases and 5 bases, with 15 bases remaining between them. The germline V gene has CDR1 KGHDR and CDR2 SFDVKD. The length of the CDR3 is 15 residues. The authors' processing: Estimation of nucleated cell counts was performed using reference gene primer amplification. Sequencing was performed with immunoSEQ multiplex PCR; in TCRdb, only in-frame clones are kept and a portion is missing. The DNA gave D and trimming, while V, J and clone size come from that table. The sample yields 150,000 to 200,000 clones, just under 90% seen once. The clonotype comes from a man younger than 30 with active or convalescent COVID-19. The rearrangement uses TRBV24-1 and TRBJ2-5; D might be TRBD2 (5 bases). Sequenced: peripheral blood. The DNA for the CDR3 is TGTGCCACCAGTGATGTACTAGTAGCCGGGGAGACCCAGTACTTC. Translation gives CATSDVLVAGETQYF.